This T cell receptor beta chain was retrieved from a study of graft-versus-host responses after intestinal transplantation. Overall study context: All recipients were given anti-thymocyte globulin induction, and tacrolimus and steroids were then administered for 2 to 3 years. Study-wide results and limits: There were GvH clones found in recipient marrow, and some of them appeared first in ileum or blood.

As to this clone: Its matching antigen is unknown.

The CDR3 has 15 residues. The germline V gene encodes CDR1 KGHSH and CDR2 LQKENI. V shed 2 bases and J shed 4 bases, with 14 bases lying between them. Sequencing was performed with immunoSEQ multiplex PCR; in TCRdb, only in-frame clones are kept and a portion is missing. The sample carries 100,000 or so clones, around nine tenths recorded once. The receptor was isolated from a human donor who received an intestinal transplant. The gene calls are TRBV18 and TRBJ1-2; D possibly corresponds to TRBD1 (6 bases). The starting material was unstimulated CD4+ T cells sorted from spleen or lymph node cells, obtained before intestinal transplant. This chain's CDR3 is CASSPFPGEGYGYTF. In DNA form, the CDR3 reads TGTGCCAGCTCACCATTTCCAGGGGAAGGCTATGGCTACACCTTC. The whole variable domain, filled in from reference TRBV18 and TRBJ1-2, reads NAGVMQNPRHLVRRRGQEARLRCSPMKGHSHVYWYRQLPEEGLKFMVYLQKENIIDESGMPKERFSAEFPKEGPSILRIQQVVRGDSAAYFCASSPFPGEGYGYTFGSGTRLTVV.